The 19 T cell receptor beta chains given below trace back to one sample, sequenced in a study of beta chain features in type 1 diabetes. The investigators reverse transcribed all of the isolated RNA, so they sequenced expressed TCRB transcripts. Assay used: immunoSEQ multiplex PCR; TCRdb lists only in-frame clones, some missing. The sample holds some 250,000 clones, roughly a tenth seen once. The antigens of these receptors remain unknown. Study-wide results and limits: Among all four CD4+ subsets, Type 1 diabetes patients had TCRB CDR3s that were moderately but significantly shorter.

Sequenced input: naive CD4+ T cells from blood. These receptors all stem from a man aged 25-45 years with type 1 diabetes.

The rearrangement joins TRBV5-1 to TRBJ1-1; TRBD1 aligns across 7 bases. The trim removed 4 bases at V and 4 bases at J, leaving 10 bases unmatched. The germline gives CDR1 SGHRS, CDR2 YFSETQ. This CDR3 spans 15 amino acids. The CDR3, as DNA: TGCGCCAGCAGCCCCATGGGACAGACAGGCACTGAAGCTTTCTTT. This encodes CASSPMGQTGTEAFF.

The chain carries TRBV28 and TRBJ1-2, with D maybe TRBD1 (5 bases). There are 15 residues in the CDR3. Germline CDR1 reads MDHEN; CDR2 reads SYDVKM. Between the trimmed V and J ends, which lost 6 bases and 4 bases, there was a span of 18 bases. CDR3 DNA sequence: TGTGCCAGCAGAACCGGTGGAGGGGTGATCTATGGCTACACCTTC. Translating gives CASRTGGGVIYGYTF.

There are a few counts of this clone. This chain connects TRBV7-9 to TRBJ1-5, with TRBD1 matching 7 bases. Germline CDR1 reads SEHNR; CDR2 reads FQNEAQ (reference sequence). The junction had 7 bases not matched to a gene; V was cut back by 5 bases and J by 3 bases. The length of the CDR3 is 15 residues. The CDR3 bases are TGTGCCAGCAGCCCCGCAGGGGGTATCAATCAGCCCCAGCATTTT. It codes for CASSPAGGINQPQHF.

This clone has more than one count but fewer than ten. The rearrangement uses TRBV2 and TRBJ2-5, with a tentative D call TRBD2 (6 bases). The CDR3 runs 14 residues. In germline, CDR1 is SNHLY, CDR2 FYNNEI. Trimming cost V 7 bases and J 2 bases, with 14 bases left between them. The CDR3 DNA is TGTGCCAGCACTCTGGGACTGCCGCAAGAGACCCAGTACTTC. Translating gives CASTLGLPQETQYF.

This clone was recorded a few times. The chain couples TRBV2 to TRBJ2-4, with TRBD2 identical over 12 bases. Germline CDR1 is SNHLY and CDR2 is FYNNEI. This CDR3 is 16 amino acids long. Germline trimming cut 11 bases from V and 0 bases from J; bases unmatched to any gene: 8. The CDR3 DNA is TGTGCCGGCCTAGCGGGGGGGCCCCTAGCCAAAAACATTCAGTACTTC. This sequence encodes CAGLAGGPLAKNIQYF.

The J gene is TRBJ1-5, the V gene TRBV7-2; unclear D gene. Germline V gene data show CDR1 as SGHTA and CDR2 as FQGNSA. The CDR3 has 15 amino acids. The V and J ends lost 1 base and 1 base respectively, with 8 bases between them. CDR3 protein: CASSLDLLSNQPQHF. DNA of the CDR3: TGTGCCAGCAGCTTAGATCTACTAAGCAATCAGCCCCAGCATTTT.

The V gene is TRBV2, the J gene TRBJ2-3; tentative D call: TRBD2 (5 bases). The length of the CDR3 is 13 residues. CDR1 and CDR2 (germline): SNHLY, FYNNEI. V dropped 6 bases and J dropped 2 bases, with 9 bases sitting between them. This CDR3 reads CASRLDFTDTQYF. The CDR3 coding sequence is TGTGCCAGCAGGCTGGACTTCACAGATACGCAGTATTTT.

The gene calls are TRBV12-5 and TRBJ2-5, with a weak D call TRBD1 (5 bases). V dropped 5 bases and J dropped 4 bases, with 11 bases sitting between them. The CDR3 is 13 residues long. Germline CDR1 reads LGHNT; CDR2 reads FRNRAP. The CDR3 coding sequence is TGTGCTAGTGGTATAGGGGCCGGAGAGACCCAGTACTTC. This codes for CASGIGAGETQYF.

There are a few counts of this clone. V is TRBV2 and J is TRBJ2-7, with no clear D. V was cut by 4 bases and J by 6 bases, with 7 bases left in between. There are 11 residues in the CDR3. Germline lookup yields CDR1 SNHLY and CDR2 FYNNEI. CDR3 DNA sequence: TGTGCCAGCAGTGGGTCCGGCGAGCAGTACTTC. Its protein is CASSGSGEQYF.

This clone was seen a handful of times. This CDR3 is CSVEILRGQLGEQYF. The CDR3 coding sequence is TGCAGCGTTGAAATCCTTAGGGGGCAATTGGGTGAGCAGTACTTC. The V and J genes are TRBV29-1 and TRBJ2-7; 7 bases are shared with TRBD1. The CDR3 covers 15 residues. Germline V lookup: CDR1 SQVTM, CDR2 ANQGSEA. The V and J ends lost 2 bases and 7 bases, in that order; junction bases with no gene match: 14.

This clone was detected only a few times. V and J are TRBV30 and TRBJ1-5; tentative D call: TRBD1 (5 bases). The ends were cut back, 3 bases at V and 0 bases at J, with 15 bases in the middle. Germline-derived CDR1 and CDR2 are GTSNPN and SVGIG (reference sequence). The CDR3 has 16 residues. CDR3 DNA: TGTGCCTGGAGCCGGGGAGGGGCTGGTAGCAATCAGCCCCAGCATTTT. This translates into CAWSRGGAGSNQPQHF.

This chain connects TRBV7-2 to TRBJ2-6; tentative D call: TRBD2 (6 bases). Trimming removed 4 bases at V and 0 bases at J, with 7 bases between. The CDR3 has 15 residues. Germline CDR1 SGHTA, CDR2 FQGNSA. The CDR3 nucleotides are TGTGCCAGCAGCTGGGGAGGCTCTGGGGCCAACGTCCTGACTTTC. Translating it yields CASSWGGSGANVLTF.

The chain employs TRBV7-2 and TRBJ1-1, with TRBD1 identical over 9 bases. This CDR3 comprises 13 residues. V lost 0 bases, J lost 8 bases, and 1 base stayed unmatched. The germline V gene has CDR1 SGHTA and CDR2 FQGNSA. As DNA, the CDR3 is TGTGCCAGCAGCTTAGCGGGGACAGGGGAAGCTTTCTTT. As protein: CASSLAGTGEAFF.

The J gene is TRBJ1-6, the V gene TRBV6-5, with 7 bases aligning to TRBD1. Germline assignment: CDR1 MNHEY and CDR2 SVGAGI. The CDR3 covers 15 residues. The J segment lost 9 bases and the V segment lost 2 bases, leaving 7 bases of the junction unmatched. The CDR3 DNA is TGTGCCAGCAGTTACCTTGACAGGGAAAGTTCACCCCTCCACTTT. Translation: CASSYLDRESSPLHF.

The rearrangement uses TRBV5-4 and TRBJ2-3, with D possibly matching TRBD1 (6 bases). Trimming shortened V by 0 bases and J by 1 base, and 9 bases separated the two germline ends. The CDR3 contains 15 residues. Germline values: CDR1 SGHNT, CDR2 YYREEE (reference sequence). Here the CDR3 DNA reads TGTGCCAGCAGCTTGGGGGGGCGCGGCACAGATACGCAGTATTTT. Its protein is CASSLGGRGTDTQYF.

This clone has a handful of counts. The chain uses TRBV30 and TRBJ1-2; 9 nucleotides match TRBD1. The CDR3 extends over 13 amino acids. Germline CDR1 reads GTSNPN; CDR2 reads SVGIG (reference sequence). Trimming cost V 2 bases and J 4 bases; bases outside gene matches: 2. The CDR3 DNA follows: TGTGCCTGGAGTCCGACAGGGGGCTATGGCTACACCTTC. Residues: CAWSPTGGYGYTF.

In this sample, this clone turned up a few times. The chain uses TRBV6-4 and TRBJ1-1; unclear D gene. Trimming removed 7 bases from V and 0 bases from J, with 12 bases in between. The CDR3 runs 14 residues. Germline lookup yields CDR1 MRHNA and CDR2 SNTAGT. The CDR3 nucleotides read TGTGCCAGCAAGAGGGAGGTCATGAACACTGAAGCTTTCTTT. This sequence encodes CASKREVMNTEAFF.

This clone was found a few times. The V gene is TRBV2, the J gene TRBJ2-5; the match to TRBD1 covers 7 bases. The CDR3 loop spans 10 amino acids. Germline V lookup: CDR1 SNHLY, CDR2 FYNNEI. V shed 6 bases, J shed 13 bases, and the junction held 5 bases outside the gene matches. This chain's CDR3 is CASRSGQLYF. In DNA, the CDR3 is TGTGCCAGCAGGTCGGGACAGCTGTACTTC.

The chain is built from TRBV11-2 and TRBJ2-2, with 8 bases identical to TRBD2. V shed 8 bases and J 0 bases; nucleotides not matched to a gene: 5. The CDR3 totals 15 residues. Germline V gives CDR1 SGHAT, CDR2 FQNNGV. Here the CDR3 reads CASVRGGSNTGELFF. CDR3 coding DNA: TGTGCCAGCGTCCGCGGGGGGTCGAACACCGGGGAGCTGTTTTTT. Based on the CDR3 plus reference TRBV11-2 and TRBJ2-2, the full variable domain is EAGVAQSPRYKIIEKRQSVAFWCNPISGHATLYWYQQILGQGPKLLIQFQNNGVVDDSQLPKDRFSAERLKGVDSTLKIQPAKLEDSAVYLCASVRGGSNTGELFFGEGSRLTVL.